The rows below give T cell receptor beta chains drawn from one sample of a study of OX40 agonist ivuxolimab in advanced cancers. The data were produced by immunoSEQ multiplex PCR, yet TCRdb's version contains in-frame clones alone and is incomplete. Among some 60,000 clones listed, over 80% were seen once. Sequences were derived from CD4+ or CD8+ T cells sorted from blood, sampled in a trial of the OX40 agonist ivuxolimab. These receptors were taken from an adult with an advanced solid tumor such as melanoma, head and neck, liver or kidney cancer. Both conserved end residues are trimmed from each CDR3. Each record gives: V gene, D gene, J gene, CDR3 protein. The D gene is left open where the match is weak.

TRBV28	NA	TRBJ2-4	ASRTEGLAKNIQY
TRBV29-1	TRBD2	TRBJ2-5	SVVGTSGEETQY
TRBV7-3	TRBD1	TRBJ1-6	ASSSFGQGSPLH
TRBV27	TRBD1	TRBJ2-2	ASSLGQGVLAGELF
TRBV11-2	TRBD1	TRBJ2-7	ASSTDRGNFDEQY
TRBV6-6	NA	TRBJ2-7	ASSYVGEQY
TRBV4-1	NA	TRBJ2-1	ASSPDTRNEQF
TRBV30	NA	TRBJ1-6	ARSMNLSPLH
TRBV15	NA	TRBJ1-1	ATSRDLNTEAF
TRBV21-1	NA	TRBJ1-1	ASKRTGWHTEAF
TRBV5-4	NA	TRBJ1-5	ASSLEPANQPQH
TRBV10-3	TRBD1	TRBJ1-5	AISRDRRDNQPQH
TRBV19	TRBD1	TRBJ1-1	ASSLRQGRAEAF
TRBV2	NA	TRBJ2-5	ASSLGQLRIQETQY
TRBV7-9	NA	TRBJ1-4	ASSRQDATNEKLF
TRBV9	NA	TRBJ2-1	ASSVLGGASYNEQF
TRBV2	NA	TRBJ1-2	ASSEMVRQSAFGYT
TRBV2	NA	TRBJ2-2	ASSEFGSNTGELF
TRBV4-2	NA	TRBJ1-2	ASSQVADNYGYT
TRBV28	TRBD1	TRBJ1-5	ASSTRNRGLGNQPQH
TRBV4-2	TRBD2	TRBJ2-5	ASSPAGASRQETQY
TRBV11-3	NA	TRBJ1-1	ASSLGGSNTEAF
TRBV16	TRBD2	TRBJ2-2	ASSRAGVTGELF
TRBV7-3	NA	TRBJ1-1	ASSLGQGNTEAF
TRBV6-5	NA	TRBJ1-3	ASSIGALSGNTIY
TRBV21-1	NA	TRBJ2-7	ASSKLTGSPLRREQY
TRBV5-5	NA	TRBJ2-3	ASSGGAAGTDTQY
TRBV5-6	TRBD1	TRBJ2-5	ASSLERDREEETQY
TRBV30	TRBD1	TRBJ2-1	AWSVGPTGWDEQF
TRBV5-1	NA	TRBJ2-2	ASSPGATGELF
TRBV18	TRBD2	TRBJ2-5	ASSPPGLAGLQETQY
TRBV27	TRBD2	TRBJ2-7	ASGRAGGSYEQY
TRBV28	NA	TRBJ2-3	ASTEPATDTQY
TRBV4-2	TRBD2	TRBJ2-2	ASSRYLAGGAGTGELF
TRBV29-1	TRBD1	TRBJ1-2	SVEEVDRESLYGYT
TRBV7-9	NA	TRBJ2-7	ASSFWVREQY
TRBV19	TRBD1	TRBJ1-4	ASTSWDRGREKLF
TRBV5-6	NA	TRBJ2-4	ASGVREENIQY
TRBV7-2	NA	TRBJ1-6	ASSLTGSSSPLH
TRBV28	NA	TRBJ1-2	ASLKHNNYGYT
TRBV15	NA	TRBJ2-7	ATSQDLAGSREQY
TRBV19	NA	TRBJ2-6	ASSLGAGANVLT
TRBV15	NA	TRBJ2-7	ATSREVAAHKQY
TRBV29-1	TRBD1	TRBJ1-2	SVDLLGQGYETYYGYT
TRBV6-1	NA	TRBJ1-5	ASRDSGRQPQH
TRBV19	TRBD2	TRBJ2-1	ASSPLREAHNEQF
TRBV6-5	TRBD1	TRBJ1-1	ATRGRGKGTEAF
TRBV4-1	NA	TRBJ2-7	ASSQEAPQKGWVESYEQY